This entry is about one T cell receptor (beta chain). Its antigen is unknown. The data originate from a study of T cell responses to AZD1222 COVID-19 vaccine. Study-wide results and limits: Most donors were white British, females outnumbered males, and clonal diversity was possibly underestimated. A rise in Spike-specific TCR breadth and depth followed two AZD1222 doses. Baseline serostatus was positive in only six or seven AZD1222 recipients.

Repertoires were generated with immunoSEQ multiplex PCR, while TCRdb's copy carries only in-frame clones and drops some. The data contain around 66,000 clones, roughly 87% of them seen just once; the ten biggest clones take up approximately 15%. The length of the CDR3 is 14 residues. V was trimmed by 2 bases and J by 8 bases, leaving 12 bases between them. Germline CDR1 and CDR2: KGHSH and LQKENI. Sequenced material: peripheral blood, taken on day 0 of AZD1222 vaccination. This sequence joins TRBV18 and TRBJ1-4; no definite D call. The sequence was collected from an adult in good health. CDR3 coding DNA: TGTGCCAGCTCACCAACACGTCCGGGGGAAAAACTGTTTTTT. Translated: CASSPTRPGEKLFF.